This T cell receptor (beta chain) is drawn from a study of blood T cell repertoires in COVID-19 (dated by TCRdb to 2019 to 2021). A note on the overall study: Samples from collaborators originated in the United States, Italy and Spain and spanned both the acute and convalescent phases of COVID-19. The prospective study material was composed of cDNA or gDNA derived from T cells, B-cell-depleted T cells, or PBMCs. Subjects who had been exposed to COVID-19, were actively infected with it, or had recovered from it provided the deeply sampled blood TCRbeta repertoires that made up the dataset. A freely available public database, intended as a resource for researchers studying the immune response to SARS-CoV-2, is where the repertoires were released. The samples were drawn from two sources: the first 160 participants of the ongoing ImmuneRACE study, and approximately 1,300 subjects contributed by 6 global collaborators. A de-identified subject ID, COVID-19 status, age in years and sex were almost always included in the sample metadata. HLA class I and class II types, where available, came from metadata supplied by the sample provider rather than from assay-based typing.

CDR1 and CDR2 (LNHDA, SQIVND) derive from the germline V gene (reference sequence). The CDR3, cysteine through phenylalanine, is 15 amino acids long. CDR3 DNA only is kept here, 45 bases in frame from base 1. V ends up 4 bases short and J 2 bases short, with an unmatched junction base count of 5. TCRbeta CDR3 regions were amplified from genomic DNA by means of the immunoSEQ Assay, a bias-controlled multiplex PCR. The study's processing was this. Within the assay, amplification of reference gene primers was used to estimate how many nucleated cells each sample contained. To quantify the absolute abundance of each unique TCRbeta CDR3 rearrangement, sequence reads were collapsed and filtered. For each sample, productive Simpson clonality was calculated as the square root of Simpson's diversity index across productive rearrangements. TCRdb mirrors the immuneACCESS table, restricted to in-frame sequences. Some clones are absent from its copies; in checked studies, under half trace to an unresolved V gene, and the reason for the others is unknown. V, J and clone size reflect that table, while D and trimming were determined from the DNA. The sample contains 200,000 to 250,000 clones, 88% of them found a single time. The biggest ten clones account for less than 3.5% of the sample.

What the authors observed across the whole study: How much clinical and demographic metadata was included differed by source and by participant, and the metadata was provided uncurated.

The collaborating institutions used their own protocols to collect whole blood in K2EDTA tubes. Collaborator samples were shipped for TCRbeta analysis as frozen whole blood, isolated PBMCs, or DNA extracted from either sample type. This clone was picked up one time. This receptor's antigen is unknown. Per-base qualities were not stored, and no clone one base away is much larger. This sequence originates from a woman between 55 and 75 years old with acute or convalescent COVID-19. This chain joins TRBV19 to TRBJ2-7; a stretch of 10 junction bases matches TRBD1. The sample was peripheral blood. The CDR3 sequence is CASSTPGQGTYEQYF. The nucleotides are TGTGCCAGTAGTACCCCGGGACAGGGGACCTACGAGCAGTACTTC.